The rows below give T cell receptor beta chains drawn from one sample of a study of metastatic and nonmetastatic thyroid tumors. From the PCR reads, TCRdb re-called clones with MiXCR. The sample records about 13,000 clones, roughly a third being singletons. The sequencing input was tumor tissue. Receptor source: a male donor with papillary thyroid cancer or a benign thyroid nodule (not recorded which). Some clones in this sample may be carry-over from other donors' samples. Each CDR3 is given with its conserved first and last residue. Each record gives: clone size, D gene, J gene, V gene, CDR3 DNA, CDR3 protein. The D gene is left open where the match is weak. Clone size, where shown, is once, few, many, or a class for clones that have expanded.

.	TRBD1	TRBJ1-5	TRBV10-1	TGCGCCAGCAGTGATGGGACAGGGAATCAGCCCCAGCATTTT	CASSDGTGNQPQHF
few	TRBD2	TRBJ2-1	TRBV20-1	TGCAGTGCTAGAGATAGCGGAGCGGGAGTTCATGAGCAGTTCTTC	CSARDSGAGVHEQFF
.	TRBD1	TRBJ2-1	TRBV28	TGTGCCGTATCCCGCGACAGGGCCTACAATGAGCAGTTCTTC	CAVSRDRAYNEQFF
.	.	TRBJ2-6	TRBV11-2	TGTGCCAGCAGCCTCTCTGGGGCCAACGTCCTGACTTTC	CASSLSGANVLTF
medium-sized	TRBD2	TRBJ2-1	TRBV18	TGTGCCAGCTCACTCCAAGAAGCGGGAGGAGTGGAGCAGTTCTTC	CASSLQEAGGVEQFF
.	TRBD1	TRBJ1-6	TRBV6-1	TGTGCCAGCAGCTCAACAGGGGGCGGGTCACCCCTCCACTTT	CASSSTGGGSPLHF
.	.	TRBJ2-7	TRBV10-3	TGTGCCATCAGCCGGGATTTCTACGAGCAGTACTTC	CAISRDFYEQYF
medium-sized	TRBD2	TRBJ2-7	TRBV6-1	TGTGCCAGCAGCGAACTAGCGGGAGAGTTCTACGAGCAGTACTTC	CASSELAGEFYEQYF
.	TRBD2	TRBJ2-5	TRBV5-1	TGCGCCAGCAGCTTGGGACTAGCGGGAGGCCAAGAGACCCAGTACTTC	CASSLGLAGGQETQYF
.	.	TRBJ1-1	TRBV29-1	TGCAGCGTTGTCGAGGTCCACACTGAAGCTTTCTTT	CSVVEVHTEAFF
medium-sized	.	TRBJ2-3	TRBV12-3/TRBV12-4	TGTGCCAGCAGTTTATTGGGGGCAGATACGCAGTATTTT	CASSLLGADTQYF
.	TRBD1	TRBJ1-1	TRBV9	TGTGCCAGCAGCGCAGGGGGGGGCACTGAAGCTTTCTTT	CASSAGGGTEAFF
medium-sized	TRBD1	TRBJ2-5	TRBV12-3/TRBV12-4	TGTGCCAGTGCACAGGGGATCGAGGAGACCCAGTACTTC	CASAQGIEETQYF
.	.	TRBJ1-1	TRBV20-1	TGCAGTGCTAGAGACAACACTGAAGCTTTCTTT	CSARDNTEAFF
few	.	TRBJ1-2	TRBV6-2/TRBV6-3	TGTGCCAGCAGTTACGGGACAACCTATGGCTACACCTTC	CASSYGTTYGYTF
.	TRBD2	TRBJ2-7	TRBV6-1	TGTGCCAGCAGGAGGGACCCGGGGGGCGAGCAGTACTTC	CASRRDPGGEQYF
few	.	TRBJ2-7	TRBV20-1	TGCAGTGCCACCCCTCAGTCGAACTCCTACGAGCAGTACTTC	CSATPQSNSYEQYF
.	.	TRBJ2-7	TRBV28	TGTGCCAGCAGCTTATACAGCGAGCAGTACTTC	CASSLYSEQYF
few	.	TRBJ1-2	TRBV6-5	TGTGCCAGCAGTTACCTGGGGGACTATGGCTACACCTTC	CASSYLGDYGYTF
large	TRBD2	TRBJ2-2	TRBV11-3	TGTGCCAGCAGCAAAGGGACGGCGGGAGGGACCGGGGAGCTGTTTTTT	CASSKGTAGGTGELFF
many	.	TRBJ2-1	TRBV7-6	TGTGCCAGCAGCTTAGACAGGCCCCCCGGCAATGAGCAGTTCTTC	CASSLDRPPGNEQFF
.	TRBD2	TRBJ2-1	TRBV29-1	TGCAGCGTTGATAGTAGCGGGAGAACCTATGAGCAGTTCTTC	CSVDSSGRTYEQFF
.	TRBD2	TRBJ2-3	TRBV13	TGTGCCAGCAGTTGGATAGCGGGAGGGCCCAATACGCAGTATTTT	CASSWIAGGPNTQYF
few	TRBD2	TRBJ2-6	TRBV6-1	TGTGCCAGCAGTGAATCCCTAGCGGGAGGGACTGGGGCCAACGTCCTGACTTTC	CASSESLAGGTGANVLTF
few	.	TRBJ2-7	TRBV12-3/TRBV12-4	TGTGCCAGCACTCCCGGAGGGCAGAACTCCTACGAGCAGTACTTC	CASTPGGQNSYEQYF
.	.	TRBJ1-4	TRBV2	TGTGCCATGCGGACGGCAACTAATGAAAAACTGTTTTTT	CAMRTATNEKLFF
.	.	TRBJ1-4	TRBV20-1	TGCAGTGCTAGGGTCCGTCGAAATGAAAAACTGTTTTTT	CSARVRRNEKLFF
.	TRBD2	TRBJ2-3	TRBV7-3	TGTGCCAGCAGGTTTGTAGCGGGAGTATCAGATACGCGGTATTTT	CASRFVAGVSDTRYF
few	.	TRBJ1-3	TRBV2	TGTGCCAGCAGTGAAGAGGCAGAAGGAAACACCATATATTTT	CASSEEAEGNTIYF
.	TRBD2	TRBJ2-7	TRBV7-3	TGTGCCAGCAGCGCGACGGGACTAGCGGGGGACGAGCAGTACTTC	CASSATGLAGDEQYF
large	TRBD1	TRBJ2-3	TRBV20-1	TGCAGTGCCAATGACAGGGGGAACACAGATACGCAGTATTTT	CSANDRGNTDTQYF
few	TRBD1	TRBJ1-1	TRBV7-8	TGTGCCAGCAGCTTCGGACAGGGCGGGAACACTGAAGCTTTCTTT	CASSFGQGGNTEAFF
many	.	TRBJ2-3	TRBV18	TGTGCCAGCTCACCTACAAAGGATACAGATACGCAGTATTTT	CASSPTKDTDTQYF
medium-sized	TRBD2	TRBJ2-7	TRBV30	TGTGCCTGGAGTGTGGGGGGGATCGAGCAGTACTTC	CAWSVGGIEQYF
.	TRBD1	TRBJ1-2	TRBV12-3/TRBV12-4	TGTGCCAGCAGTTTGAGGCAGGGGGAGGACTATGGCTACACCTTC	CASSLRQGEDYGYTF
.	TRBD1	TRBJ2-7	TRBV5-1	TGCGCCAGCAGCTCCACCGGGACAGGGTTCTACGAGCAGTACTTC	CASSSTGTGFYEQYF
.	TRBD2	TRBJ2-1	TRBV11-1	TGTGCCAGCAGCTCGCGACCGGGACTAGGAGATAGTGAGCAGTTCTTC	CASSSRPGLGDSEQFF
few	.	TRBJ1-6	TRBV6-2/TRBV6-3	TGTGCCAGCAGTTACGGGGTTTTTTCACCCCTCCACTTT	CASSYGVFSPLHF
many	.	TRBJ1-1	TRBV18	TGTGCCAGCTCACGGGGGGGTGCGAGCACTGAAGCTTTCTTT	CASSRGGASTEAFF
few	.	TRBJ1-2	TRBV6-1	TGTGCCAGCAGCCCCTTACAGGCTAACTATGGCTACACCTTC	CASSPLQANYGYTF
.	.	TRBJ2-1	TRBV3-1	TGTGCCAGCAGCCAAGGTATCGGGTCCTACAATGAGCAGTTCTTC	CASSQGIGSYNEQFF
.	.	TRBJ1-2	TRBV20-1	TGCAGTGCTAGAGCAGGCCCGAGGGGACGCTATGGCTACACCTTC	CSARAGPRGRYGYTF
few	.	TRBJ1-4	TRBV2	TGTGCCAGCAGTGAGGATTTGACTCGGGGTGAAAAACTGTTTTTT	CASSEDLTRGEKLFF
few	.	TRBJ1-2	TRBV10-2	TGCGCCAGCAAGCCTATGCCACGGGGTGGCGGCTACACCTTC	CASKPMPRGGGYTF
.	.	TRBJ2-7	TRBV5-5	TGTGCCAGCAGTTTACCGGGACGGGACTCCTACGAGCAGTACTTC	CASSLPGRDSYEQYF
medium-sized	TRBD1	TRBJ2-4	TRBV2	TGTGCCAGCAGTGAACAGGGGGAAGGGAACATTCAGTACTTC	CASSEQGEGNIQYF
.	.	TRBJ2-2	TRBV19	TGTGCCAGTAGGCCCCTGGGCCTAACTAGCACCGGGGAGCTGTTTTTT	CASRPLGLTSTGELFF